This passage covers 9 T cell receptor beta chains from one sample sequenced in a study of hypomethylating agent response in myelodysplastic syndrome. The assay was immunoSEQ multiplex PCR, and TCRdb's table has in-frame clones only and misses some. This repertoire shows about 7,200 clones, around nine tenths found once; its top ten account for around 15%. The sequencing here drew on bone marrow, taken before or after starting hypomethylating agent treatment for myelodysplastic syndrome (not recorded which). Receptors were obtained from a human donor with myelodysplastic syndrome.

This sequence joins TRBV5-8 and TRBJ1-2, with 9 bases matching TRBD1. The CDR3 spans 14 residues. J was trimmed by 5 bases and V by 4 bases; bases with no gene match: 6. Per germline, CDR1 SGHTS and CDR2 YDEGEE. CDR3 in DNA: TGTGCCAGCAGCGGCGGGACAGGGAGATATGGCTACACCTTC. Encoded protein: CASSGGTGRYGYTF.

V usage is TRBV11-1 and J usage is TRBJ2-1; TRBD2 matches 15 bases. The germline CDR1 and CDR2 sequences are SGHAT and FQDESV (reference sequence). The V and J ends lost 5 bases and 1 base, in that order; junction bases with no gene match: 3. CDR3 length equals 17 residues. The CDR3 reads CASSGLAGGPSYNEQFF. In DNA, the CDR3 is TGTGCCAGCAGCGGACTAGCGGGGGGGCCATCCTACAATGAGCAGTTCTTC.

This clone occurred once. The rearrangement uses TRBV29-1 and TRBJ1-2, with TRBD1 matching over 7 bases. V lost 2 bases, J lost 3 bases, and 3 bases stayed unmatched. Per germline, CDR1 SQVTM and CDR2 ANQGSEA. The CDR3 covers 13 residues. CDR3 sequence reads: CSVEQGVYYGYTF. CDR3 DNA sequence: TGCAGCGTTGAACAGGGGGTCTACTATGGCTACACCTTC.

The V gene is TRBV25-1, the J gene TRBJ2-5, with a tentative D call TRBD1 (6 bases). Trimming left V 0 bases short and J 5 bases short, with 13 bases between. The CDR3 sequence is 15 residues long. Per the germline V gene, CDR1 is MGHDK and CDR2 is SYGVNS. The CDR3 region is CASSEYQTGSETQYF. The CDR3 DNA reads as TGTGCCAGCAGTGAATACCAGACAGGCTCTGAGACCCAGTACTTC.

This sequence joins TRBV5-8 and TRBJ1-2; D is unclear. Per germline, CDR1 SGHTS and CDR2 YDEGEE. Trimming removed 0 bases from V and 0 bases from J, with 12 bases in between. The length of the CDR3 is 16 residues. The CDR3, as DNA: TGTGCCAGCAGCTTGGGTTTTCCACGATCTAACTATGGCTACACCTTC. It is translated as CASSLGFPRSNYGYTF.

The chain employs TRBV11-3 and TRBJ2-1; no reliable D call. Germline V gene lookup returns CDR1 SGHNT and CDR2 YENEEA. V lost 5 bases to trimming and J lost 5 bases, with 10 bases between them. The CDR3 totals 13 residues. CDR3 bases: TGTGCCAGCAGCCAAGGACGCAACAATGAGCAGTTCTTC. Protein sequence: CASSQGRNNEQFF.

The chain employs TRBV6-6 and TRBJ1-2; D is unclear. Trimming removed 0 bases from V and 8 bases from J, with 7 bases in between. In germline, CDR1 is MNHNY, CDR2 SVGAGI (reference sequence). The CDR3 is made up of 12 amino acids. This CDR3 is CASSYSEGGYTF. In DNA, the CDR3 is TGTGCCAGCAGTTACTCTGAGGGCGGCTACACCTTC.

This CDR3 is CAWSDGNQPQHF. The CDR3 coding sequence is TGTGCCTGGAGTGACGGGAATCAGCCCCAGCATTTT. The genes are TRBV30 and TRBJ1-5; D unclear. This CDR3 spans 12 amino acids. CDR1 and CDR2 from the germline V gene are GTSNPN and SVGIG (reference sequence). Deletions cut 1 base from V and 4 bases from J, with 5 bases between. Based on the CDR3 plus reference TRBV30 and TRBJ1-5, the full variable domain is SQTIHQWPATLVQPVGSPLSLECTVEGTSNPNLYWYRQAAGRGLQLLFYSVGIGQISSEVPQNLSASRPQDRQFILSSKKLLLSDSGFYLCAWSDGNQPQHFGDGTRLSIL.

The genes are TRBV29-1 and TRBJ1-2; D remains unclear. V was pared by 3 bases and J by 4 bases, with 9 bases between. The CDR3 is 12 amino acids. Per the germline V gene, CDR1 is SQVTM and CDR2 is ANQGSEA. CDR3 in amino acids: CSVDWGVYGYTF. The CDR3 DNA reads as TGCAGCGTTGATTGGGGAGTCTATGGCTACACCTTC.